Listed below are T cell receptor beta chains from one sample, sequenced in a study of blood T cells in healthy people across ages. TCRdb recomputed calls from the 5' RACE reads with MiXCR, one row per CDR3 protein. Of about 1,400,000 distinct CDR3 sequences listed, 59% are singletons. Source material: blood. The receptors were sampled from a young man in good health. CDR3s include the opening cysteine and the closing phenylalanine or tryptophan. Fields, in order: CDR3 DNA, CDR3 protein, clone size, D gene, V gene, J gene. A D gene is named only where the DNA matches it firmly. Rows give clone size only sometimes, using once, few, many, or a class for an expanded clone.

DNA: TGTGCCAGCAGCTCTAGGAGGGGGTGGGACAGGGGCGTCTCCTACGTCTACGAGCAGTACTTC; CDR3: CASSSRRGWDRGVSYVYEQYF; size: few; D: TRBD1; V: TRBV11-2; J: TRBJ2-7
DNA: TGTGCCAGCAGTTGGTTAGGCGAACAAGAGACCCAGTACTTC; CDR3: CASSWLGEQETQYF; size: -; D: -; V: TRBV12-3/TRBV12-4; J: TRBJ2-5
DNA: TGTGCCAGCAGTGTTACTAACGAAGCTAACTATGGCTACACCTTC; CDR3: CASSVTNEANYGYTF; size: -; D: -; V: TRBV3-1; J: TRBJ1-2
DNA: TGTGCCAGCAGCCAGGTTTCAGCTAATGAAAAACTGTTTTTT; CDR3: CASSQVSANEKLFF; size: few; D: -; V: TRBV3-1; J: TRBJ1-4
DNA: TGCAGCGTTACGGACAGTCATGCTTTCTTT; CDR3: CSVTDSHAFF; size: few; D: -; V: TRBV29-1; J: TRBJ1-1
DNA: TGTGCCAGCAGCCAACGTAGCGGGGGGCCCTACGAGCAGTACTTC; CDR3: CASSQRSGGPYEQYF; size: -; D: TRBD2; V: TRBV3-1; J: TRBJ2-7
DNA: TGTGCCAGCAGTTACTCGAATACGCCGGCCGGCCAGTACTTC; CDR3: CASSYSNTPAGQYF; size: -; D: -; V: TRBV6-2/TRBV6-3; J: TRBJ2-5
DNA: TGTGCCAGCAGCTCCCGTTGGAGAAATGAGCAGTTCTTC; CDR3: CASSSRWRNEQFF; size: -; D: -; V: TRBV7-2; J: TRBJ2-1
DNA: TGTGCCAGCAGCTTGCAGACTAGCTCCTACAATGAGCAGTACTTC; CDR3: CASSLQTSSYNEQYF; size: -; D: TRBD2; V: TRBV7-2; J: TRBJ2-7
DNA: TGCGCCAGCAGCCAACACCTATTGGGACATAGCAATCAGCCCCAGCATTTT; CDR3: CASSQHLLGHSNQPQHF; size: -; D: -; V: TRBV4-3; J: TRBJ1-5
DNA: TGCAGCGTTTCGGGGGGCGTTCATGGCTACACCTTC; CDR3: CSVSGGVHGYTF; size: -; D: -; V: TRBV29-1; J: TRBJ1-2
DNA: TGCAGTGCTAGCTTACAGGGGCCGTCTGAAGCTTTCTTT; CDR3: CSASLQGPSEAFF; size: -; D: TRBD1; V: TRBV20-1; J: TRBJ1-1
DNA: TGTGCCAGCAGCGGGGCCCTCGGGACTAGCGGGACCCAGTACTTC; CDR3: CASSGALGTSGTQYF; size: -; D: TRBD2; V: TRBV4-2; J: TRBJ2-5
DNA: TGTGCCAGCAGTTCCAGAGGGACAGGGGACACTGAAGCTTTCTTT; CDR3: CASSSRGTGDTEAFF; size: once; D: TRBD1; V: TRBV28; J: TRBJ1-1
DNA: TGTGCCACCAGTCGCGAAGAAAACATTCAGTACTTC; CDR3: CATSREENIQYF; size: once; D: -; V: TRBV24-1; J: TRBJ2-4
DNA: TGTGCCAGCAGTCCCCACAGGTCCACCGGGGCTTTCTTT; CDR3: CASSPHRSTGAFF; size: few; D: -; V: TRBV25-1; J: TRBJ1-1
DNA: TGTGCCATCAGTGGATTTGCAGATACGCAGTATTTT; CDR3: CAISGFADTQYF; size: few; D: -; V: TRBV10-3; J: TRBJ2-3
DNA: TGCGGCATTGGCACCGGGGAGCTGTTTTTT; CDR3: CGIGTGELFF; size: -; D: -; V: TRBV6-1; J: TRBJ2-2
DNA: TGCAGCGTTGAAGAGGAAGGGGGGCGGGAGCAGTTCTTC; CDR3: CSVEEEGGREQFF; size: -; D: -; V: TRBV29-1; J: TRBJ2-1
DNA: TGCAGTGCCCAACTAGCGAACACTGGGGAGCTGTTTTTT; CDR3: CSAQLANTGELFF; size: -; D: TRBD2; V: TRBV20-1; J: TRBJ2-2
DNA: TGTGCCAGCAGCTCTAGTGGAGAGGGGTACAATGAGCAGTTCTTC; CDR3: CASSSSGEGYNEQFF; size: -; D: -; V: TRBV7-2; J: TRBJ2-1
DNA: TGCGCCAGCAGCCAAGATCTCGGGGGACCGCTCTACGAGCAGTACTTC; CDR3: CASSQDLGGPLYEQYF; size: -; D: -; V: TRBV4-3; J: TRBJ2-7
DNA: TGTGCCAGCAGCTTACTCAGTGGGGGCAATCAGCCCCAGCATTTT; CDR3: CASSLLSGGNQPQHF; size: -; D: -; V: TRBV7-2; J: TRBJ1-5
DNA: TGCGCCAACAGCTTGGTCGACTTCTCCTACAATGAGCAGTTCTTC; CDR3: CANSLVDFSYNEQFF; size: -; D: -; V: TRBV5-1; J: TRBJ2-1
DNA: TGCAGTGCTATTGCGGGAGAATTGGCCTACGAGCAGTACTTC; CDR3: CSAIAGELAYEQYF; size: -; D: TRBD2; V: TRBV20-1; J: TRBJ2-7
DNA: TGTGCCAGCAGGCCCGGCAGGGGCCTGAATTCACCCCTCCACTTT; CDR3: CASRPGRGLNSPLHF; size: -; D: -; V: TRBV7-9; J: TRBJ1-6
DNA: TGTGCCAGCAGCCAAGATTTCGGGCAGAGCTCCTACAATGAGCAGTTCTTC; CDR3: CASSQDFGQSSYNEQFF; size: -; D: -; V: TRBV3-1; J: TRBJ2-1
DNA: TGCAGTGCTCCCCTGGGAGCGGTCACAGATACGCAGTATTTT; CDR3: CSAPLGAVTDTQYF; size: -; D: -; V: TRBV20-1; J: TRBJ2-3
DNA: TGCGCCAGCAGCCAAGTACTTACTACTATGGAGACCCAGTACTTC; CDR3: CASSQVLTTMETQYF; size: -; D: -; V: TRBV4-3; J: TRBJ2-5
DNA: TGTGCCAGCAGCTTATTCACTTCCCCCGAGCAGTACTTC; CDR3: CASSLFTSPEQYF; size: -; D: -; V: TRBV7-9; J: TRBJ2-7
DNA: TGTGCCAGCAGCCGGGGGCCAGGGTTCGATTACTATGGCTACACCTTC; CDR3: CASSRGPGFDYYGYTF; size: -; D: -; V: TRBV28; J: TRBJ1-2
DNA: TGTGCCAGCAGCTTAGGCCGGGACAGGGGACAAGAGACCCAGTACTTC; CDR3: CASSLGRDRGQETQYF; size: -; D: TRBD1; V: TRBV7-2; J: TRBJ2-5
DNA: TGTGCCAGCCTCATGGGCACTGAAGCTTTCTTT; CDR3: CASLMGTEAFF; size: -; D: -; V: TRBV27; J: TRBJ1-1
DNA: TGTGCCAGCAGCCCACAGGGTTCCCTACGTAAAAAACTGTTTTTT; CDR3: CASSPQGSLRKKLFF; size: -; D: -; V: TRBV7-2; J: TRBJ1-4
DNA: TGTGCCAGCAAGGAAGGGACGAGCACTGAAGCTTTCTTT; CDR3: CASKEGTSTEAFF; size: -; D: -; V: TRBV6-1; J: TRBJ1-1
DNA: TGTGCCAGCAGTTACTTCCCCAGACTCCAAGAGACCCAGTACTTC; CDR3: CASSYFPRLQETQYF; size: few; D: -; V: TRBV6-5; J: TRBJ2-5
DNA: TGTGCCTGCAGCTTAGGCCAGGGGTCATACAATGAGCAGTTCTTC; CDR3: CACSLGQGSYNEQFF; size: -; D: -; V: TRBV7-2; J: TRBJ2-1
DNA: TGTGCCAGCAGCCAGAACGGGGGCGCAGAGGACACTGAAGCTTTCTTT; CDR3: CASSQNGGAEDTEAFF; size: -; D: -; V: TRBV7-9; J: TRBJ1-1
DNA: TGTGCCAGCAGTTCCTCCGGGGAGAGTTACGAGCAGTACTTC; CDR3: CASSSSGESYEQYF; size: -; D: -; V: TRBV12-3/TRBV12-4; J: TRBJ2-7
DNA: TGTGCCAGCAGCTTAGCGGGCAGAGCTAATTCGCCCCTCCACTTT; CDR3: CASSLAGRANSPLHF; size: -; D: -; V: TRBV11-2; J: TRBJ1-6
DNA: TGTGCCAGCAGTGCCGTTGAAGATGGCTACACCTTC; CDR3: CASSAVEDGYTF; size: -; D: -; V: TRBV6-1; J: TRBJ1-2
DNA: TGTGCCAGCAGTTTAATAGCGGGGGGCCCCCTTGGAACAGATACGCAGTATTTT; CDR3: CASSLIAGGPLGTDTQYF; size: -; D: TRBD2; V: TRBV12-3/TRBV12-4; J: TRBJ2-3
DNA: TGCAGCGTTTACGCTCCGACAGCCCGCTCTGGGGCCAACGTCCTGACTTTC; CDR3: CSVYAPTARSGANVLTF; size: -; D: -; V: TRBV29-1; J: TRBJ2-6
DNA: TGCAGCGGGCGGTGGCCCGTCGGGGAGACCCAGTACTTC; CDR3: CSGRWPVGETQYF; size: -; D: -; V: TRBV29-1; J: TRBJ2-5
DNA: TGTGCCAGCAGCCCGCTAGGGCTGGGGGGGCAGGGATATGGCTACACCTTC; CDR3: CASSPLGLGGQGYGYTF; size: -; D: -; V: TRBV7-9; J: TRBJ1-2
DNA: TGTGCCAGCAGCTTAGGTCCTAGCGGGGGGGCGGGTAATGAGCAGTTCTTC; CDR3: CASSLGPSGGAGNEQFF; size: -; D: TRBD2; V: TRBV11-2; J: TRBJ2-1